A single sample is the source of the 14 T cell receptor beta chains below, sequenced in a study of monozygotic twins with inflammatory bowel disease (dated by TCRdb to between 2018 and 2021). The library came from 5' RACE. This sample was sequenced with an Illumina HiSeq 2500. Through TCRdb reprocessing, the reads give one entry per CDR3 protein sequence; DNA is omitted. The sample table gives about 93,000 distinct CDR3 sequences. Together, the top ten hold 6.5% to 9% of the sample. The sequenced material came from blood. The receptors come from a human donor with ulcerative colitis or Crohn's disease, or a healthy co-twin of an affected twin (not recorded which).

The chain recombines TRBV3-1 with TRBJ2-1; there is no DNA to check the TCRdb D call of TRBD2. This CDR3 comprises 13 residues. Per germline, CDR1 LGHDT and CDR2 YNNKEL (reference sequence). The CDR3 sequence is CASSQTSGGQEFF.

V and J are TRBV29-1 and TRBJ2-3; TCRdb outputs TRBD2, but without DNA this stays unchecked. The CDR3 is 14 amino acids. Per the germline V gene, CDR1 is SQVTM and CDR2 is ANQGSEA. This chain's CDR3 is CSVDTSGGADTQYF.

CDR3 region: CAISEGLPTTYEQYF. V and J are TRBV10-3 and TRBJ2-7; there is no DNA to check the TCRdb D call of TRBD2. Germline V gene sequence: CDR1 ENHRY, CDR2 SYGVKD. CDR3 length: 15 residues.

J is TRBJ2-1 and V is TRBV5-1; absent DNA, TCRdb's TRBD2 call cannot be checked. The CDR3 consists of 14 residues. Germline-derived CDR1 and CDR2 are SGHRS and YFSETQ. The CDR3 loop is CASSRGGVGNEQFF.

The V call is TRBV5-5, the J call TRBJ2-5; TCRdb indicates TRBD2, and absent DNA this call remains unverified. This CDR3 is built from 14 residues. CDR1 is SGHKS and CDR2 is YYEKEE in the germline V gene (reference sequence). CDR3 protein: CASSPQSGAKTQYF.

The chain links TRBV2 to TRBJ2-3. The CDR3 spans 13 residues. Germline CDR1 is SNHLY and CDR2 is FYNNEI. The CDR3 region is CASSADYTDTQYF. Looking up the rest from reference TRBV2 and TRBJ2-3 gives the full variable domain: EPEVTQTPSHQVTQMGQEVILRCVPISNHLYFYWYRQILGQKVEFLVSFYNNEISEKSEIFDDQFSVERPDGSNFTLKIRSTKLEDSAMYFCASSADYTDTQYFGPGTRLTVL.

The CDR3 region is CASSTGAGDTQYF. The genes are TRBV7-2 and TRBJ2-3; TCRdb lists TRBD1, though no DNA is available to test this call. Germline V gene lookup returns CDR1 SGHTA and CDR2 FQGNSA. CDR3 size: 13 residues.

This sequence joins TRBV27 and TRBJ2-7; TCRdb calls TRBD2, which cannot be checked without DNA. Germline CDR1 MNHEY, CDR2 SMNVEV (reference sequence). The CDR3 totals 17 residues. CDR3 loop: CASSFGVGRGITYEQYF.

The rearrangement joins TRBV15 to TRBJ2-3; without DNA, the TCRdb call of TRBD1 cannot be checked. The CDR3 spans 18 residues. Per germline, CDR1 LNHNV and CDR2 YYDKDF (reference sequence). CDR3 sequence reads: CATSRGDRGLRLTDTQYF.

The V gene is TRBV18, the J gene TRBJ1-4. The V gene's germline CDR1 is KGHSH and CDR2 LQKENI. CDR3 length equals 14 residues. The CDR3: CASSPPSTNEKLFF.

V gene TRBV27 combines with J gene TRBJ2-3; TCRdb outputs TRBD1, but without DNA this stays unchecked. CDR3 size: 16 residues. Germline V gene data show CDR1 as MNHEY and CDR2 as SMNVEV (reference sequence). The chain's CDR3 is CASSFRQGIGTDTQYF.

The V and J genes are TRBV5-4 and TRBJ1-5; TCRdb returns TRBD1, unconfirmable since there is no DNA. CDR3 length equals 14 residues. Germline V gene sequence: CDR1 SGHNT, CDR2 YYREEE (reference sequence). CDR3 region: CASSLWGAGQPQHF.

This chain uses TRBV12-3 or TRBV12-4 with TRBJ2-1; without DNA, the TCRdb call of TRBD1 cannot be checked. This CDR3 has 12 residues. The chain's CDR3 is CASSLRGPRGIF.

V is TRBV12-5 and J is TRBJ2-7; TCRdb's D gene call, TRBD1, goes unchecked for lack of DNA. The CDR3 has 15 amino acids. Per the germline V gene, CDR1 is LGHNT and CDR2 is FRNRAP. The CDR3 region is CASGFNRGVFNEQYF.